A selection of T cell receptor beta chains follows, all from one sample in a study of blood T cells in healthy people across ages. TCRdb re-called the 5' RACE reads with MiXCR, one entry per CDR3 protein. Counted here are roughly 1,500,000 distinct CDR3 sequences, about 40% occurring once; the ten biggest clones make up 7.9%. Sequenced material: blood. Source of these receptors: a woman aged 18-30 years in good health. Both conserved end residues are part of each CDR3. D genes are given only for firm matches. Clone size is given for some rows only: seen once, a few or many times, or a class if the clone is expanded.

TRBD2,TRBJ2-3,NA,TRBV3-1,CASSQHRLAGVGTDTQYF,TGTGCCAGCAGCCAGCACCGACTAGCGGGAGTTGGAACAGATACGCAGTATTTT
NA,TRBJ1-5,NA,TRBV27,CASSKGGGGESNQPQHF,TGTGCCAGCAGTAAAGGCGGCGGGGGGGAAAGCAATCAGCCCCAGCATTTT
TRBD2,TRBJ2-2,NA,TRBV29-1,CSVAPSGTNTGELFF,TGCAGCGTGGCGCCTAGCGGGACGAACACCGGGGAGCTGTTTTTT
NA,TRBJ1-4,NA,TRBV28,CASSLSPPNSEKLFF,TGTGCCAGCAGTCTCTCCCCCCCTAACAGCGAAAAACTGTTTTTT
TRBD2,TRBJ2-7,NA,TRBV19,CASSSVGGGYEQYF,TGTGCCAGTAGCTCAGTAGGCGGGGGTTACGAGCAGTACTTC
TRBD1,TRBJ1-4,NA,TRBV12-3/TRBV12-4,CASSPGQAKAEKLFF,TGTGCCAGCAGCCCAGGACAGGCCAAAGCTGAAAAACTGTTTTTT
NA,TRBJ2-1,NA,TRBV9,CASSGGPSSYNEQFF,TGTGCCAGCAGCGGGGGACCCAGCTCCTACAATGAGCAGTTCTTC
NA,TRBJ1-2,NA,TRBV6-5,CASTTALQGRGYTF,TGTGCCAGCACTACAGCCTTACAGGGTCGGGGCTACACCTTC
TRBD1,TRBJ2-7,NA,TRBV10-1,CASSRAGGTSYEQYF,TGCGCCAGCAGCCGGGCAGGGGGCACATCCTACGAGCAGTACTTC
NA,TRBJ1-5,NA,TRBV6-5,CASSYSGRSGQPQHF,TGTGCCAGCAGTTACTCCGGGAGGTCCGGTCAGCCCCAGCATTTT
TRBD2,TRBJ2-7,NA,TRBV23-1,CASLLAGGFYEQYF,TGCGCCAGCCTACTAGCGGGAGGTTTCTACGAGCAGTACTTC
NA,TRBJ2-2,NA,TRBV5-1,CASSLVTPGWTGELFF,TGCGCCAGCAGCTTGGTTACCCCGGGTTGGACCGGGGAGCTGTTTTTT
NA,TRBJ2-7,many,TRBV9,CASSVAGAYEQYF,TGTGCCAGCAGCGTAGCAGGGGCCTACGAGCAGTACTTC
TRBD2,TRBJ2-1,NA,TRBV7-8,CASSLSGTSGTPLYNEQFF,TGTGCCAGCAGCTTATCAGGGACTAGCGGGACACCACTCTACAATGAGCAGTTCTTC
TRBD2,TRBJ2-3,few,TRBV27,CASSSTSTDRQYF,TGTGCCAGCAGTTCGACTAGCACAGATAGGCAGTATTTT
NA,TRBJ2-2,NA,TRBV10-3,CAIRAAGGGTGELFF,TGTGCCATCAGGGCGGCCGGCGGCGGCACCGGGGAGCTGTTTTTT
NA,TRBJ1-5,NA,TRBV6-1,CASSVSDQSNQPQHF,TGTGCCAGCAGTGTCTCGGACCAGAGCAATCAGCCCCAGCATTTT
TRBD2,TRBJ2-7,NA,TRBV7-9,CASSNRTSGCYEQYF,TGTGCCAGCAGCAATCGGACTAGCGGGTGCTACGAGCAGTACTTC
NA,TRBJ2-5,few,TRBV7-9,CASSLTPLGTQYF,TGTGCCAGCAGCCTCACTCCGTTAGGGACCCAGTACTTC
NA,TRBJ1-6,few,TRBV29-1,CSVREVAGKNSPLHF,TGCAGCGTTAGAGAAGTGGCAGGGAAGAATTCACCCCTCCACTTT
NA,TRBJ2-5,NA,TRBV29-1,CSVEEDGREAQYF,TGCAGCGTTGAAGAGGACGGGAGAGAGGCCCAGTACTTC
NA,TRBJ2-7,few,TRBV10-3,CAISETARGEQYF,TGTGCCATCAGTGAGACCGCTAGGGGCGAGCAGTACTTC